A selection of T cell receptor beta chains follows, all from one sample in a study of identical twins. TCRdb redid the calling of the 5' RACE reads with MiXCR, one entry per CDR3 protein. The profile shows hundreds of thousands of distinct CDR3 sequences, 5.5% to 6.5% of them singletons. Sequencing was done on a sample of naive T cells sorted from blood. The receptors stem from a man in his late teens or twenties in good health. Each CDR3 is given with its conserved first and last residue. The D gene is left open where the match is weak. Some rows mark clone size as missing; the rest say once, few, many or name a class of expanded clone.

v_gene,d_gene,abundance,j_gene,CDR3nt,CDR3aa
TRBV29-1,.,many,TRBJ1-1,TGCAGCGTACTCACAGGGTTAACCATGAACACTGAAGCTTTCTTT,CSVLTGLTMNTEAFF
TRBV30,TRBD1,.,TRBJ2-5,TGTGCCTGGAGTCTGGGACAGGGGGAAAGGGAGACCCAGTACTTC,CAWSLGQGERETQYF
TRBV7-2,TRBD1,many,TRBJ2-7,TGTGCCAGCAGCCTATCGTCCGGGACAGGGGCCTACGAGCAGTACTTC,CASSLSSGTGAYEQYF
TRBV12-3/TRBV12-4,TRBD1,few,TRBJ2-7,TGTGCCAGCAGTTGGAGGACAGGGGAGGCCTACGAGCAGTACTTC,CASSWRTGEAYEQYF
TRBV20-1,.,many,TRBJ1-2,TGCAGTGCTCCGGGCGGCAGAACCTATGGCTACACCTTC,CSAPGGRTYGYTF
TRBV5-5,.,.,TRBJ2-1,TGTGCCAGCAGCTTCATCGGGGCAGGCTCCTACAATGAGCAGTTCTTC,CASSFIGAGSYNEQFF
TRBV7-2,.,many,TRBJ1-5,TGTGCCAGCAGCTTCGGGACAACTAGCAATCAGCCCCAGCATTTT,CASSFGTTSNQPQHF
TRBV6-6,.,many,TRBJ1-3,TGTGCCAGCAGTGCCAGCTTTGGAAACACCATATATTTT,CASSASFGNTIYF
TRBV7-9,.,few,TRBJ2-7,TGTGCCAGCAGCAGACAGGAGTCCTACGAGCAGTACTTC,CASSRQESYEQYF
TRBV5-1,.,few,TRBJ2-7,TGCGCCAGCAGCCCCCGGGTTAGCCGGGAGCAGTACTTC,CASSPRVSREQYF
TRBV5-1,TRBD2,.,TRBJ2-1,TGCGCCAGCAGCCGCGGGGGTCAAAGCTCCTACAATGAGCAGTTCTTC,CASSRGGQSSYNEQFF
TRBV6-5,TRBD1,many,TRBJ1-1,TGTGCCAGCAGTTTAAACAGGGGGCTGGACACTGAAGCTTTCTTT,CASSLNRGLDTEAFF
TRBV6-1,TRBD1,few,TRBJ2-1,TGTGCCAGCAGTGAACGACAGGGTTCCTACAATGAGCAGTTCTTC,CASSERQGSYNEQFF
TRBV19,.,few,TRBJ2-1,TGTGCCAGTAGTATAACCATTATAAGCTCCTACAATGAGCAGTTCTTC,CASSITIISSYNEQFF
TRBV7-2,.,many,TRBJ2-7,TGTGCCAGCAGCTTGCCCCAGAGTGGCGAGCAGTACTTC,CASSLPQSGEQYF
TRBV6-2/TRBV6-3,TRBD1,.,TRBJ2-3,TGTGCCAGCATCACCGGGACAGGGGCAGATACGCAGTATTTT,CASITGTGADTQYF
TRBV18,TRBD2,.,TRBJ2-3,TGTGCCAGCTCACCAATAGCGGGAGTGCCAGATACGCAGTATTTT,CASSPIAGVPDTQYF
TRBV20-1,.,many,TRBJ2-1,TGCAGTGCTAGTCGGGACGATCTGTTCTTC,CSASRDDLFF
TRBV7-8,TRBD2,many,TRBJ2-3,TGTGCCAGCACCTTTGGAGCCCTTAGCGGGCCCAGCACAGATACGCAGTATTTT,CASTFGALSGPSTDTQYF
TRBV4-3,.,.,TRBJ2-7,TGCGCCAGCAGCCAAGATAAGGGTAGCTACGAGCAGTACTTC,CASSQDKGSYEQYF
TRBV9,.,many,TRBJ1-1,TGTGCCAGCAGCATTAGCCCAGGGTCCCCTGAAGCTTTCTTT,CASSISPGSPEAFF
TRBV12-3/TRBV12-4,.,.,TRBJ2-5,TGTGCCAGCAGTTTCGTTCTGGCGGAGATCCTCCAAGAGACCCAGTACTTC,CASSFVLAEILQETQYF
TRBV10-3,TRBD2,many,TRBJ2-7,TGTGCCATCAGTGGTCATAGCGGGAACTCCTACGAGCAGTACTTC,CAISGHSGNSYEQYF
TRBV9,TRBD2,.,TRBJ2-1,TGTGCCAGCAGCGCCTCGGGACTAGCGGGAGTAGAATCCTACAATGAGCAGTTCTTC,CASSASGLAGVESYNEQFF
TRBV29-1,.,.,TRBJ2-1,TGCAGCGTCGCACATAGACCGCACCCACGGAGGGAGCAGTTCTTC,CSVAHRPHPRREQFF
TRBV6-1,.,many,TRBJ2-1,TGTGCCAGCAGTACGGATCCGTACAATGAGCAGTTCTTC,CASSTDPYNEQFF
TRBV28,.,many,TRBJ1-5,TGTGCCAGCACTTTGGTGATCGGTTCCAATCAGCCCCAGCATTTT,CASTLVIGSNQPQHF
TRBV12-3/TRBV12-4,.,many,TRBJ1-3,TGTGCCAGCGGCTTCCGGGCAGCGTCTGGAAACACCATATATTTT,CASGFRAASGNTIYF
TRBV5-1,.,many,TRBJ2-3,TGCGCCAGCAGCAAGACAGGGATGGCGGGGGATACGCAGTATTTT,CASSKTGMAGDTQYF
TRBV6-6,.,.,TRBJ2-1,TGTGCCAGCAGGCCCTCGGGGGACAATGAGCAGTTCTTC,CASRPSGDNEQFF
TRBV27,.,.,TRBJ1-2,TGTGCCAGCAGTTTAAACTGGGACGCCCGCCTAAGAGGTGGCTACACCTTC,CASSLNWDARLRGGYTF
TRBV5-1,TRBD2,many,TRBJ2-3,TGCGCCAGCAGCTTGGCCGCTAGCGGGAGCCCCGGCACAGATACGCAGTATTTT,CASSLAASGSPGTDTQYF
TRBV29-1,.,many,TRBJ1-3,TGCAGCGTTAGGGGTCTAACCAGCTCTGGAAACACCATATATTTT,CSVRGLTSSGNTIYF
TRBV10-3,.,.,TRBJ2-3,TGTGCCATCAGTGTGATCTCGGCAGATACGCAGTATTTT,CAISVISADTQYF
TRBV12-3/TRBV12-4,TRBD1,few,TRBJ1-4,TGTGCCAGCAGTCCGGGACAGGGTCACGGAACTAATGAAAAACTGTTTTTT,CASSPGQGHGTNEKLFF
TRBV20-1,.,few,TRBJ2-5,TGCAGCCCTACTAGAGGAGAGACCCAGTACTTC,CSPTRGETQYF
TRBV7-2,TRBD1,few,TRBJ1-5,TGTGCCAGCAGCTTAGGAGTCAGGGGGCTCGGTCAGCCCCAGCATTTT,CASSLGVRGLGQPQHF
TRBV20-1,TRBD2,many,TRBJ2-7,TGCAGTGCTCCTCTAGCGGGGCCTTCCTACGAGCAGTACTTC,CSAPLAGPSYEQYF
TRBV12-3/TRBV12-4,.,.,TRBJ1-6,TGTGCCAGCACCCTGGATCTAGGAGGACCCCTCCACTTT,CASTLDLGGPLHF
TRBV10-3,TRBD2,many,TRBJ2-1,TGTGCCATCAGTGAGGCAGAAGCGGGAGACCATGAGCAGTTCTTC,CAISEAEAGDHEQFF
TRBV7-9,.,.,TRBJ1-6,TGTGCCAGCAGCTTACGGGACGATGATTCACCCCTCCACTTT,CASSLRDDDSPLHF
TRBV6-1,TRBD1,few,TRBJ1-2,TGTGCCAGCAGCCCTGGAGGGGGCCTGGGCTACACCTTC,CASSPGGGLGYTF
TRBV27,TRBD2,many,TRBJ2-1,TGTGCCAGCAGTTTACGATGGACTAGCGGGAGCCCACTTTACAATGAGCAGTTCTTC,CASSLRWTSGSPLYNEQFF
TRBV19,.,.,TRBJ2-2,TGTGCCAGTACCCAGGGATGGACCGGGGAGCTGTTTTTT,CASTQGWTGELFF
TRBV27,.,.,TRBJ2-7,TGTGCCAGCAGTAAGTTGAGCTCCTACGAGCAGTACTTC,CASSKLSSYEQYF